The sample holds a few counts of the clone carrying this TCR beta chain. This sample is part of a study of T-cell reconstitution after alpha-beta-depleted transplantation in children. Library preparation (for TCRbeta) was performed with unique molecular identifiers. TCRdb recomputed calls from the PCR reads with MiXCR, one row per CDR3 protein. The data contain 500,000 to 600,000 distinct CDR3 sequences, around a third of them singletons. This CDR3 has 14 amino acids. CDR1 MNHEY and CDR2 SVGAGI come from the germline V gene. Deletions cut 6 bases from V and 3 bases from J, with 14 bases between. The source is a human donor who donated a stem cell graft to a child with aplastic anemia. The rearrangement joins TRBV6-5 to TRBJ1-1, with D possibly TRBD1 on 5 matching bases. The specimen was PBMCs from the stem cell graft donor, collected from the stem cell graft. The DNA for the CDR3 is TGTGCCAGCAGAGGGGCGGGCAGGTACACTGAAGCTTTCTTT. It yields the protein CASRGAGRYTEAFF.